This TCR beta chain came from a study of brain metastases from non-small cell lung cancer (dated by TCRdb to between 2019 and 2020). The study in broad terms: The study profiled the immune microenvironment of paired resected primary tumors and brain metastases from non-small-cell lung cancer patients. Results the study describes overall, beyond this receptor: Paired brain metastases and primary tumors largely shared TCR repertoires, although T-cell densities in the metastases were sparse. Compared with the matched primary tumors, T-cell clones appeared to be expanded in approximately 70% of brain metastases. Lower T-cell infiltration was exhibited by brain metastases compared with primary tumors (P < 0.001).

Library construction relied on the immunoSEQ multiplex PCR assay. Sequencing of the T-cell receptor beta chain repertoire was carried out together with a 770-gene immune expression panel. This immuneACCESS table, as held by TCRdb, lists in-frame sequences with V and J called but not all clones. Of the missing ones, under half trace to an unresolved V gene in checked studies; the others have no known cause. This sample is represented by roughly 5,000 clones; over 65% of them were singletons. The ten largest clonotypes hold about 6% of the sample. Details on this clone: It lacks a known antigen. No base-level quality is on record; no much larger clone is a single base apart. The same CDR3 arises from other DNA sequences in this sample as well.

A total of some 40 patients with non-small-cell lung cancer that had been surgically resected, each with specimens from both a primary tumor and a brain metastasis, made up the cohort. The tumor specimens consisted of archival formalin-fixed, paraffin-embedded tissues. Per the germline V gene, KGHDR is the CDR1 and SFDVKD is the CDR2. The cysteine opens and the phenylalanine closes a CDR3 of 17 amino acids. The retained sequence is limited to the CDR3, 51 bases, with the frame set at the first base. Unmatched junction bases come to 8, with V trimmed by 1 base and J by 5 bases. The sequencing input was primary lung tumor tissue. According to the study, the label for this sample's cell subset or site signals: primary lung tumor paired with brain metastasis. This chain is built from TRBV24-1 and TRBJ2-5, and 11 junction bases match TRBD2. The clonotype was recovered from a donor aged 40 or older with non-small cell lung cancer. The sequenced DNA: TGTGCCACCAGTGATTTCGGGATAGCGGGGGGGGCGGAGACCCAGTACTTC. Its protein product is CATSDFGIAGGAETQYF.